This TCR beta chain originates from a study of blood T cell repertoires in COVID-19. Study-wide background: Italy, Spain and the United States were the sources of the convalescent and acute COVID-19 samples. T cells, B-cell-depleted T cells, or PBMCs supplied cDNA or gDNA.

The length of the CDR3 is 12 residues. Trimming removed 3 bases at V and 4 bases at J, with 4 bases between. Germline CDR1 and CDR2: SGHAT and FQNNGV. Method: immunoSEQ multiplex PCR; TCRdb's copy keeps in-frame clones and lacks some. The sample has about 190,000 clones, roughly nine tenths seen once; the top ten hold roughly a fifth. What was sequenced was peripheral blood. This chain uses TRBV11-2 with TRBJ1-3; unclear D gene. This TCR was sampled from a man in his 60s with active or convalescent COVID-19. For the CDR3, the DNA is TGTGCCAGCAGCTTCGGGGGAAACACCATATATTTT. Amino acid sequence: CASSFGGNTIYF.